A single T cell receptor (beta chain) is shown here with its context. This specimen belongs to a study of shared clonotypes between healthy human individuals. This CDR3 has 16 residues. Per the germline V gene, CDR1 is SGHTA and CDR2 is FQGNSA. The J segment lost 4 bases and the V segment lost 4 bases, leaving 6 bases of the junction unmatched. The assay was immunoSEQ multiplex PCR, and TCRdb's table has in-frame clones only and misses some. The sample yields roughly 96,000 clones, roughly 50% seen once. The origin of this receptor is a middle-aged woman in good health. Some clones in this sample may be carry-over from other donors' samples. The chain joins TRBV7-2 to TRBJ2-2; 10 nucleotides match TRBD2. The specimen sequenced was PBMCs. This CDR3 reads CASSSPAGGSTGELFF. The CDR3 DNA reads TGTGCCAGCAGCTCCCCAGCGGGAGGGTCCACCGGGGAGCTGTTTTTT. Supplemented by reference TRBV7-2 and TRBJ2-2, the full variable domain reads GAGVSQSPSNKVTEKGKDVELRCDPISGHTALYWYRQSLGQGLEFLIYFQGNSAPDKSGLPSDRFSAERTGGSVSTLTIQRTQQEDSAVYLCASSSPAGGSTGELFFGEGSRLTVL.